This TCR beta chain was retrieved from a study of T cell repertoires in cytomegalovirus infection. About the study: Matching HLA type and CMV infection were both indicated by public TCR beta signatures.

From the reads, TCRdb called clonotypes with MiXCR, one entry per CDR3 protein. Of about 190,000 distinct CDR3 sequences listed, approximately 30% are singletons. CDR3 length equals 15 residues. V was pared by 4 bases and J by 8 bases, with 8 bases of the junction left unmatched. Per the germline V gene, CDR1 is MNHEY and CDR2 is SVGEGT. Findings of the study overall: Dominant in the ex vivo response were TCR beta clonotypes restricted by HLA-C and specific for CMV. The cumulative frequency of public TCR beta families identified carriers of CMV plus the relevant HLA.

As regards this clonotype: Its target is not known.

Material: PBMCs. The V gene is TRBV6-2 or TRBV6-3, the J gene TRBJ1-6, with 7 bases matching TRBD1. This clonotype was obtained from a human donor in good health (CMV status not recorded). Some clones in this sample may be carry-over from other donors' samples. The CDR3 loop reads CASSSRDRSDSPLHF. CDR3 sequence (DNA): TGTGCCAGCAGTTCTCGGGACAGAAGTGATTCACCCCTCCACTTT.